A single sample is the source of the 23 T cell receptor beta chains below, sequenced in a study of cytomegalovirus exposure and HLA in healthy donors. 13 Jbeta primers and 60 Vbeta primers were used for the PCR. Profiled with immunoSEQ multiplex PCR; TCRdb holds only in-frame clones, not every one. The sample yields roughly 150,000 clones, roughly three quarters seen once. The specimen sequenced was PBMCs. The receptors here all came from a man in his fifties or sixties in good health and CMV-seronegative.

This chain connects TRBV13 to TRBJ2-1; tentative D call: TRBD2 (7 bases). CDR3 length: 15 residues. Looked up from germline, CDR1 is PRHDT and CDR2 is FYEKMQ (reference sequence). V shed 3 bases and J shed 7 bases, with 16 bases lying between them. This CDR3 is CASSLRGEGVNEQFF. CDR3 in DNA: TGTGCCAGCAGCTTGAGAGGGGAGGGGGTGAATGAGCAGTTCTTC.

The gene calls are TRBV5-4 and TRBJ1-5, with TRBD1 as a possible D gene (6 bases). The CDR3 spans 15 residues. V lost 4 bases and J 4 bases, leaving 15 bases between the germline ends. Germline CDR1 and CDR2: SGHNT and YYREEE (reference sequence). CDR3 amino acids: CASSVQGGRNQPQHF. CDR3 DNA sequence: TGTGCCAGCAGCGTACAGGGCGGCCGAAATCAGCCCCAGCATTTT.

This chain joins TRBV5-8 and TRBJ2-1, with 7 bases lining up with TRBD1. Germline CDR1 is SGHTS and CDR2 is YDEGEE. The trim removed 5 bases at V and 1 base at J, leaving 6 bases unmatched. This CDR3 contains 15 residues. Here the CDR3 DNA reads TGTGCCAGCAGACCACCGGGACAGTCCTACAATGAGCAGTTCTTC. The encoded protein is CASRPPGQSYNEQFF.

This clone came up once. V is TRBV19 and J is TRBJ2-5; 8 bases match TRBD2. The germline CDR1 and CDR2 sequences are LNHDA and SQIVND (reference sequence). The CDR3 has 13 amino acids. After removal of 6 bases from V and 4 bases from J, the junction contained 4 bases not matched to a gene. Here the CDR3 reads CASRRAGVETQYF. The CDR3 DNA reads as TGTGCCAGTAGGAGAGCGGGAGTAGAGACCCAGTACTTC.

V and J are TRBV29-1 and TRBJ2-1, with D maybe TRBD2 (7 bases). Germline V lookup: CDR1 SQVTM, CDR2 ANQGSEA. The CDR3 runs 11 residues. V shed 4 bases and J shed 10 bases, with 11 bases lying between them. The CDR3 loop is CSVGRGGEQFF. CDR3 sequence (DNA): TGCAGCGTTGGGAGGGGGGGCGAGCAGTTCTTC.

This sequence joins TRBV5-1 and TRBJ1-1; D call uncertain. Germline V gene data show CDR1 as SGHRS and CDR2 as YFSETQ. Trimming pared 7 bases from V and 0 bases from J, leaving 22 bases between. The CDR3 covers 17 residues. The CDR3 nucleotides are TGCGCCAGCTCCCAGACCCGGGAAGGCCTAATGAACACTGAAGCTTTCTTT. Its translation: CASSQTREGLMNTEAFF.

J is TRBJ1-2 and V is TRBV7-3, with 8 bases matching TRBD1. The CDR3 is made up of 16 amino acids. V shed 0 bases, J shed 8 bases, and the junction held 11 bases outside the gene matches. Germline CDR1 and CDR2: SGHTA and FQGTGA. CDR3: CASSLTSSGQGGGYTF. In DNA, the CDR3 is TGTGCCAGCAGCTTAACGTCGTCCGGACAGGGAGGGGGCTACACCTTC.

This clone has just one count. This chain connects TRBV9 to TRBJ2-1; D possibly corresponds to TRBD2 (6 bases). CDR1 is SGDLS, CDR2 YYNGEE, per germline. V was cut by 0 bases and J by 4 bases, with 20 bases left in between. This CDR3 has 18 amino acids. In DNA, the CDR3 is TGTGCCAGCAGCGTAGCTACGTTGGAGGGTGTGATTTACAATGAGCAGTTCTTC. Protein product: CASSVATLEGVIYNEQFF. Full variable domain (remainder filled in from reference TRBV9 and TRBJ2-1): DSGVTQTPKHLITATGQRVTLRCSPRSGDLSVYWYQQSLDQGLQFLIQYYNGEERAKGNILERFSAQQFPDLHSELNLSSLELGDSALYFCASSVATLEGVIYNEQFFGPGTRLTVL.

This chain uses TRBV9 with TRBJ1-3; D might be TRBD1 (5 bases). V lost 0 bases to trimming and J lost 1 base, with 17 bases between them. This CDR3 region has 18 residues. Per the germline V gene, CDR1 is SGDLS and CDR2 is YYNGEE. CDR3 sequence: CASSVAAQGKGSGNTIYF. The CDR3 DNA reads TGTGCCAGCAGCGTAGCTGCGCAGGGAAAAGGTTCTGGAAACACCATATATTTT.

The J gene is TRBJ1-1, the V gene TRBV28; TRBD1 is a possible D gene (6 bases). V gave up 3 bases and J gave up 6 bases, with 14 bases separating them. Germline CDR1 is MDHEN and CDR2 is SYDVKM. This CDR3 comprises 14 residues. The CDR3 region is CASSFSGAPAEAFF. CDR3 nucleotides: TGTGCCAGCAGTTTCTCAGGGGCGCCCGCTGAAGCTTTCTTT.

V usage is TRBV27 and J usage is TRBJ2-7; no definite D call. CDR3 size: 14 residues. V was shortened by 6 bases and J by 3 bases, with 15 bases between the two germline ends. Germline V gene lookup returns CDR1 MNHEY and CDR2 SMNVEV (reference sequence). The chain's CDR3 is CASSPLDTLYEQYF. The CDR3 DNA reads as TGTGCCAGCAGCCCTTTAGACACCCTCTACGAGCAGTACTTC.

The chain carries TRBV4-1 and TRBJ2-1, with 13 bases that match TRBD2. The germline CDR1 and CDR2 sequences are MGHRA and YSYEKL. The CDR3 has 19 amino acids. Unmatched junction bases numbered 14, after V lost 1 base and J lost 8 bases. This CDR3 reads CASSQVLITSGRASDEQFF. For the CDR3, the DNA is TGCGCCAGCAGCCAAGTCCTAATCACTAGCGGGAGGGCCAGCGATGAGCAGTTCTTC.

The chain has TRBV5-3 and TRBJ1-2, with no clear D. TRBV5-3 is annotated as an ORF whose role is uncertain. V dropped 5 bases and J dropped 0 bases, with 8 bases sitting between them. The CDR3 is made up of 13 amino acids. CDR3 coding DNA: TGTGCCAGAAGAGCCGGGTCTAACTATGGCTACACCTTC. Its protein product is CARRAGSNYGYTF.

This clone was observed a few times. This chain connects TRBV5-6 to TRBJ2-4; TRBD2 matches 7 bases. Germline CDR1 reads SGHDT; CDR2 reads YYEEEE. Losses at the gene ends were 1 base for V and 4 bases for J; bases not matched to a gene: 2. CDR3 size: 14 residues. CDR3: CASSLILAKNIQYF. In DNA form, the CDR3 reads TGTGCCAGCAGCTTGATACTAGCGAAAAACATTCAGTACTTC.

The chain links TRBV28 to TRBJ2-1; a possible D gene is TRBD1 (6 bases). CDR1 and CDR2 (germline): MDHEN, SYDVKM. The ends were cut back, 8 bases at V and 5 bases at J, with 13 bases in the middle. The CDR3 extends over 13 amino acids. For the CDR3, the DNA is TGTGCCAGCGGAGGTGGGGGCCACAATGAGCAGTTCTTC. This codes for CASGGGGHNEQFF.

The rearrangement links TRBV5-1 to TRBJ2-5; unclear D gene. V lost 0 bases and J 5 bases, leaving 11 bases between the germline ends. The CDR3 consists of 14 residues. CDR1 SGHRS and CDR2 YFSETQ come from the germline V gene. The CDR3 sequence: CASSLEGSRETQYF. CDR3 DNA: TGCGCCAGCAGCTTGGAAGGTAGCCGGGAGACCCAGTACTTC.

This clone occurred a few times. This rearrangement joins TRBV30 to TRBJ1-3; D possibly corresponds to TRBD1 (5 bases). The CDR3 has 15 amino acids. Germline V gives CDR1 GTSNPN, CDR2 SVGIG (reference sequence). Trimming stripped 1 base from V and 2 bases from J, with 12 bases between. The CDR3 loop is CAWSAQQAPGNTIYF. The CDR3 coding sequence is TGTGCCTGGAGTGCGCAACAGGCGCCTGGAAACACCATATATTTT. The full variable domain, its missing parts supplied by reference TRBV30 and TRBJ1-3, is SQTIHQWPATLVQPVGSPLSLECTVEGTSNPNLYWYRQAAGRGLQLLFYSVGIGQISSEVPQNLSASRPQDRQFILSSKKLLLSDSGFYLCAWSAQQAPGNTIYFGEGSWLTVV.

This clone was picked up a small number of times. This sequence joins TRBV30 and TRBJ1-2; D is ambiguous. V lost 3 bases and J lost 5, with 7 bases in between. Germline V CDR1 and CDR2: GTSNPN, SVGIG (reference sequence). This CDR3 is built from 11 residues. The DNA for the CDR3 is TGTGCCTGGAGGAACTTGTATGGCTACACCTTC. As protein: CAWRNLYGYTF. Drawing the rest from reference TRBV30 and TRBJ1-2, the complete variable domain is SQTIHQWPATLVQPVGSPLSLECTVEGTSNPNLYWYRQAAGRGLQLLFYSVGIGQISSEVPQNLSASRPQDRQFILSSKKLLLSDSGFYLCAWRNLYGYTFGSGTRLTVV.

The rearrangement joins TRBV9 to TRBJ1-2; D possibly corresponds to TRBD1 (6 bases). The CDR3 is 13 residues long. Germline loops: CDR1 SGDLS, CDR2 YYNGEE. The V end lost 0 bases, the J end lost 3 bases, and 6 bases lay between the germline ends. CDR3 nucleotide sequence: TGTGCCAGCAGCGTAGGGACAGACTATGGCTACACCTTC. Translating it yields CASSVGTDYGYTF.

This rearrangement joins TRBV19 to TRBJ2-5, with 9 bases identical to TRBD1. The CDR3 has 14 amino acids. Per germline, CDR1 LNHDA and CDR2 SQIVND (reference sequence). J gave up 5 bases and V 3 bases, and 4 bases lay outside the gene matches. The CDR3 sequence: CASSIGQGYETQYF. The DNA for the CDR3 is TGTGCCAGTAGTATCGGACAGGGGTATGAGACCCAGTACTTC.

In nucleotides, the CDR3 is TGCGCCAGCAACCCTGCGGCTAGCGGAGGGGCAGATACGCAGTATTTT. Translation gives CASNPAASGGADTQYF. The chain uses TRBV5-1 and TRBJ2-3; 7 bases line up with TRBD2. The J segment lost 4 bases and the V segment lost 6 bases, leaving 14 bases of the junction unmatched. The CDR3 runs to 16 residues. The germline V gene has CDR1 SGHRS and CDR2 YFSETQ. The full variable domain, its missing parts supplied by reference TRBV5-1 and TRBJ2-3, is KAGVTQTPRYLIKTRGQQVTLSCSPISGHRSVSWYQQTPGQGLQFLFEYFSETQRNKGNFPGRFSGRQFSNSRSEMNVSTLELGDSALYLCASNPAASGGADTQYFGPGTRLTVL.

This chain connects TRBV6-4 to TRBJ2-1; 10 bases align to TRBD2. Germline loops: CDR1 MRHNA, CDR2 SNTAGT. V lost 2 bases to trimming and J lost 6 bases; unmatched junction nucleotides: 7. The CDR3 runs 16 residues. DNA of the CDR3: TGTGCCAGCAGTGACCGATCTAGCGGGAGCCCCAATGAGCAGTTCTTC. This gives the protein CASSDRSSGSPNEQFF.

As concerns this clone: Other DNA sequences in the same sample also yield this CDR3. V gene TRBV7-9 combines with J gene TRBJ1-1, with D hard to call. Germline CDR1 is SEHNR and CDR2 is FQNEAQ (reference sequence). The V end lost 5 bases, the J end lost 0 bases, and 4 bases lay between the germline ends. The CDR3 covers 12 residues. DNA for the CDR3: TGTGCCAGCAGCCTCGTGAACACTGAAGCTTTCTTT. This translates into CASSLVNTEAFF.